This TCR beta chain comes out of a study of cytomegalovirus exposure and HLA in healthy donors. Findings and caveats of the study: For most TCR beta V segments, an earlier analysis put the productive rate at about 87% or about 30% of the time. Clonal expansion was found to be greater in HLA-associated TCR beta chains than in equally common others in a later analysis.

CDR1 is MDHEN and CDR2 is SYDVKM in the germline V gene. CDR3 length: 17 amino acids. Trimming cost V 1 base and J 4 bases, with 19 bases left between them. Healthy people donating bone marrow made up the donors. Of note for this clone: Its target is not known.

The PCR was carried out with 60 Vbeta primers and 13 Jbeta primers. The table came from immunoSEQ multiplex PCR; TCRdb's copy has only in-frame clones and leaves some out. The sample totals some 76,000 clones. The chain has TRBV28 and TRBJ1-2, with a tentative D call TRBD1 (6 bases). The clonotype comes from a female donor in good health and CMV-seropositive. Material: PBMCs. DNA for the CDR3: TGTGCCAGCAGTTTATTGGCAGGGGAATTGTTCCCCTATGGCTACACCTTC. Residues: CASSLLAGELFPYGYTF.